The 30 T cell receptor beta chains below come from one sample, sequenced in a study of cytomegalovirus exposure and HLA in healthy donors. Both 60 Vbeta primers and 13 Jbeta primers went into the PCR. The table came from immunoSEQ multiplex PCR; TCRdb's copy has only in-frame clones and leaves some out. The table shows about 170,000 clones, with around four fifths occurring only once. Input material: PBMCs. Every receptor here comes from a boy younger than 10 in good health and CMV-seronegative.

The V call is TRBV7-9, the J call TRBJ2-5; 8 bases match TRBD1. Trimming removed 5 bases from V and 3 bases from J; junction bases left unmatched: 11. The CDR3 is 16 amino acids. Germline-derived CDR1 and CDR2 are SEHNR and FQNEAQ (reference sequence). The CDR3: CASSPPRTGLEETQYF. Here the CDR3 DNA reads TGTGCCAGCAGCCCTCCCCGGACAGGGCTGGAAGAGACCCAGTACTTC.

This clone was picked up a small number of times. The chain employs TRBV10-2 and TRBJ2-7; 8 bases align to TRBD2. Unmatched junction bases numbered 4, after V lost 1 base and J lost 2 bases. Germline assignment: CDR1 WSHSY and CDR2 SAAADI. The CDR3 totals 15 residues. The CDR3 bases are TGCGCCAGCAGTGAGTTGGCTAGCGGGCCCTACGAGCAGTACGTC. It encodes CASSELASGPYEQYV.

The gene calls are TRBV19 and TRBJ2-5; 10 nucleotides align to TRBD1. Trimming removed 3 bases from V and 5 bases from J; junction bases left unmatched: 6. This CDR3 has 15 amino acids. Germline V gene data show CDR1 as LNHDA and CDR2 as SQIVND (reference sequence). CDR3 in DNA: TGTGCCAGTAGTATCCCCGGACAGGGGGATGAGACCCAGTACTTC. Its translation is CASSIPGQGDETQYF.

V usage is TRBV5-1 and J usage is TRBJ2-5, with D maybe TRBD1 (5 bases). The better agreement between TRBJ2-7 and the DNA end casts doubt on the J call. Germline V gene lookup returns CDR1 SGHRS and CDR2 YFSETQ. This CDR3 contains 14 residues. The CDR3 spells CASSLADSNYEQYF. CDR3 nucleotide sequence: TGCGCCAGCAGCTTGGCCGACAGCAACTACGAGCAGTACTTC.

This rearrangement joins TRBV19 to TRBJ1-5; tentatively, D is TRBD1 (5 bases). The CDR3 is 15 residues long. The germline gives CDR1 LNHDA, CDR2 SQIVND (reference sequence). Trimming pared 7 bases from V and 0 bases from J, leaving 13 bases between. In nucleotides, the CDR3 is TGTGCCAGTACCGTAGGGGTGGGTAGCAATCAGCCCCAGCATTTT. Translated: CASTVGVGSNQPQHF.

The sample holds a few counts of this clone. The CDR3 reads CASRPPHTGSSGNTIYF. CDR3 nucleotides: TGTGCCAGCAGACCCCCCCATACGGGATCTTCTGGAAACACCATATATTTT. The rearrangement joins TRBV25-1 to TRBJ1-3; D remains unclear. Trimming pared 6 bases from V and 1 base from J, leaving 19 bases between. This CDR3 comprises 17 residues. Germline assignment: CDR1 MGHDK and CDR2 SYGVNS.

The chain carries TRBV5-4 and TRBJ1-2; D may be TRBD1 (5 bases). V shed 4 bases and J shed 7 bases, with 17 bases lying between them. This CDR3 spans 14 amino acids. Germline V gene sequence: CDR1 SGHNT, CDR2 YYREEE (reference sequence). The CDR3: CASSPEAGLRGYTF. CDR3 bases: TGTGCCAGCAGCCCCGAAGCAGGGTTGCGTGGCTACACCTTC.

The chain uses TRBV10-3 and TRBJ1-2; maybe TRBD1 (5 bases). V lost 4 bases, J lost 2 bases, and 5 bases lay in between. The germline V gene encodes CDR1 ENHRY and CDR2 SYGVKD. This CDR3 contains 12 residues. In DNA, the CDR3 is TGTGCCATCAGTGGACAGAACTATGGCTACACCTTC. It is translated as CAISGQNYGYTF.

The chain links TRBV18 to TRBJ1-2, with D perhaps TRBD1 (6 bases). This CDR3 spans 15 amino acids. Germline lookup yields CDR1 KGHSH and CDR2 LQKENI. V lost 6 bases, J lost 4 bases, and 18 bases lay in between. CDR3 in DNA: TGTGCCAGCTCTATGGCACAGGGTCCGTTCTATGGCTACACCTTC. As protein: CASSMAQGPFYGYTF.

The V call is TRBV9, the J call TRBJ2-2, with a tentative D call TRBD1 (6 bases). CDR3 length: 14 residues. V was cut by 2 bases and J by 6 bases, with 11 bases left in between. Germline CDR1 reads SGDLS; CDR2 reads YYNGEE. CDR3 sequence (DNA): TGTGCCAGCAGCGTCGTCACAGGGCCCGGGGAGCTGTTTTTT. Amino acid sequence: CASSVVTGPGELFF.

V usage is TRBV5-4 and J usage is TRBJ1-2; possible D gene TRBD1, 5 bases. Germline V gene sequence: CDR1 SGHNT, CDR2 YYREEE (reference sequence). The CDR3 is 14 amino acids. The germline V and J ends were trimmed by 0 bases and 5 bases, with 11 bases remaining between them. The CDR3 loop is CASSLDGGGYGYTF. CDR3 DNA: TGTGCCAGCAGCTTGGATGGGGGAGGATATGGCTACACCTTC.

This chain connects TRBV5-4 to TRBJ2-7; D not certain. The CDR3 has 14 amino acids. CDR1 is SGHNT and CDR2 is YYREEE in the germline V gene (reference sequence). Deletions cut 1 base from V and 1 base from J, with 9 bases between. CDR3 sequence (DNA): TGTGCCAGCAGCTTGAGGCGGCGGTCCTACGAGCAGTACGTC. It specifies CASSLRRRSYEQYV.

The V and J genes are TRBV5-4 and TRBJ1-1, with a weak D call TRBD1 (6 bases). Germline V gene lookup returns CDR1 SGHNT and CDR2 YYREEE (reference sequence). CDR3 length equals 13 residues. Trimming removed 5 bases from V and 7 bases from J, with 15 bases in between. CDR3 coding DNA: TGTGCCAGCAGAACTCAGGGGACGGATGAAGCTTTCTTT. It specifies CASRTQGTDEAFF.

This rearrangement joins TRBV7-2 to TRBJ2-3; D is uncertain. CDR1 is SGHTA and CDR2 is FQGNSA in the germline V gene. V shed 3 bases and J shed 1 base, with 11 bases lying between them. The CDR3 sequence is 15 residues long. The chain's CDR3 is CASSFDGGGTDTQYF. The CDR3 DNA reads TGTGCCAGCAGCTTTGATGGCGGTGGCACAGATACGCAGTATTTT. Looking up the rest from reference TRBV7-2 and TRBJ2-3 gives the full variable domain: GAGVSQSPSNKVTEKGKDVELRCDPISGHTALYWYRQSLGQGLEFLIYFQGNSAPDKSGLPSDRFSAERTGGSVSTLTIQRTQQEDSAVYLCASSFDGGGTDTQYFGPGTRLTVL.

The rearrangement joins TRBV5-4 to TRBJ2-3; TRBD2 aligns across 8 bases. Germline V gene sequence: CDR1 SGHNT, CDR2 YYREEE (reference sequence). J was trimmed by 1 base and V by 4 bases; bases with no gene match: 2. The CDR3 loop spans 14 amino acids. This CDR3 reads CASSTGGGTDTQYF. The CDR3, as DNA: TGTGCCAGCAGCACCGGGGGGGGCACAGATACGCAGTATTTT. The complete variable domain, with remaining parts taken from reference TRBV5-4 and TRBJ2-3, reads ETGVTQSPTHLIKTRGQQVTLRCSSQSGHNTVSWYQQALGQGPQFIFQYYREEENGRGNFPPRFSGLQFPNYSSELNVNALELDDSALYLCASSTGGGTDTQYFGPGTRLTVL.

This chain uses TRBV6-1 with TRBJ1-5; D perhaps matches TRBD1 (6 bases). V was clipped by 4 bases and J by 3 bases, with 19 bases between them. This CDR3 has 17 residues. CDR1 is MNHNS and CDR2 is SASEGT in the germline V gene. This chain's CDR3 is CASSAYLYRANNQPQHF. CDR3 coding DNA: TGTGCCAGCAGTGCCTACCTCTACAGGGCTAACAATCAGCCCCAGCATTTT.

The rearrangement uses TRBV30 and TRBJ1-5, with D uncertain. V was cut by 5 bases and J by 9 bases, with 14 bases left in between. Germline-derived CDR1 and CDR2 are GTSNPN and SVGIG (reference sequence). This CDR3 is 12 amino acids long. The DNA for the CDR3 is TGTGCCTGGCGAGGGAGTTCGGGGCCCCAGCATTTT. Translating gives CAWRGSSGPQHF.

This clone was observed a few times. The chain has TRBV19 and TRBJ2-4; D may be TRBD1 (5 bases). The CDR3 has 16 amino acids. CDR1 is LNHDA, CDR2 SQIVND, per germline (reference sequence). The V end was cut by 5 bases, the J end by 3 bases, with 17 bases between. The CDR3 sequence: CASSFNSGSDKNIQYF. The CDR3 DNA reads TGTGCCAGTAGTTTCAATTCAGGGTCTGACAAAAACATTCAGTACTTC.

In this sample, this clone turned up a few times. V gene TRBV30 combines with J gene TRBJ1-2, with D perhaps TRBD1 (5 bases). The CDR3 is made up of 14 amino acids. The ends were cut back, 7 bases at V and 7 bases at J, with 22 bases in the middle. Germline loops: CDR1 GTSNPN, CDR2 SVGIG (reference sequence). Written as DNA, the CDR3 is TGTGCCTCCCTAAGTGGAGGGGATCGCTCTGGCTACACCTTC. This gives the protein CASLSGGDRSGYTF.

This clone was counted once. This rearrangement joins TRBV5-4 to TRBJ2-3; 9 positions agree with TRBD2. V lost 5 bases and J lost 3; bases outside the gene matches: 10. Per the germline V gene, CDR1 is SGHNT and CDR2 is YYREEE (reference sequence). This CDR3 has 16 amino acids. The CDR3, as DNA: TGTGCCAGCAGGTCGAATAGCGGGGGAAATACAGATACGCAGTATTTT. Its translation: CASRSNSGGNTDTQYF.

This chain connects TRBV19 to TRBJ1-5; D is undetermined. This CDR3 is 14 amino acids long. Between the trimmed V and J ends, which lost 6 bases and 1 base, there was a span of 10 bases. The germline gives CDR1 LNHDA, CDR2 SQIVND (reference sequence). This CDR3 reads CASRTTGSNQPQHF. In DNA form, the CDR3 reads TGTGCCAGTAGGACGACGGGGAGCAATCAGCCCCAGCATTTT.

A few counts support this clone. V and J are TRBV4-3 and TRBJ1-1, with 7 nucleotides matching TRBD1. In germline, CDR1 is LGHNA, CDR2 YSLEER. V dropped 3 bases and J dropped 1; count of bases not matched to a gene: 5. The CDR3 contains 15 residues. The CDR3 DNA sequence: TGCGCCAGCAGCCAGAGAAACAGGGGGAACACTGAAGCTTTCTTT. The encoded protein is CASSQRNRGNTEAFF.

This chain joins TRBV29-1 and TRBJ1-1; 7 bases align to TRBD1. The CDR3 has 12 residues. The V gene end was trimmed by 2 bases and the J gene end by 7 bases; junction bases not matched to a gene: 4. The germline V gene has CDR1 SQVTM and CDR2 ANQGSEA. CDR3 in DNA: TGCAGCGTTGAACAGGGGGACGTTGAAGCTTTCTTT. Its translation: CSVEQGDVEAFF. Drawing the rest from reference TRBV29-1 and TRBJ1-1, the complete variable domain is SAVISQKPSRDICQRGTSLTIQCQVDSQVTMMFWYRQQPGQSLTLIATANQGSEATYESGFVIDKFPISRPNLTFSTLTVSNMSPEDSSIYLCSVEQGDVEAFFGQGTRLTVV.

The genes are TRBV2 and TRBJ1-6; no clear D gene. The germline gives CDR1 SNHLY, CDR2 FYNNEI. The CDR3 is made up of 15 amino acids. The V end lost 2 bases, the J end lost 8 bases, and 13 bases lay between the germline ends. Written as DNA, the CDR3 is TGTGCCAGCAGTGAATACGGAATTGAGGATTCACCCCTCCACTTT. As protein: CASSEYGIEDSPLHF.

V is TRBV19 and J is TRBJ1-5, with D perhaps matching TRBD1 (5 bases). The CDR3 sequence is 16 residues long. V was clipped by 3 bases and J by 0 bases, with 12 bases between them. From germline, CDR1 is LNHDA and CDR2 SQIVND (reference sequence). The CDR3 spells CASSISARASNQPQHF. The CDR3 DNA sequence: TGTGCCAGTAGTATTTCGGCCAGGGCTAGCAATCAGCCCCAGCATTTT. Using reference TRBV19 and TRBJ1-5 for the parts outside the CDR3, the full variable domain is DGGITQSPKYLFRKEGQNVTLSCEQNLNHDAMYWYRQDPGQGLRLIYYSQIVNDFQKGDIAEGYSVSREKKESFPLTVTSAQKNPTAFYLCASSISARASNQPQHFGDGTRLSIL.

A few counts support this clone. V gene TRBV4-3 combines with J gene TRBJ2-3; tentatively, D is TRBD2 (5 bases). The CDR3 runs to 13 residues. Between the trimmed V and J ends, which lost 0 bases and 6 bases, there was a span of 7 bases. The V gene's germline CDR1 is LGHNA and CDR2 YSLEER. The CDR3 reads CASSQEAADTQYF. The CDR3 DNA follows: TGCGCCAGCAGCCAAGAAGCGGCGGATACGCAGTATTTT.

This CDR3 is CASSQDGPEYEQFF. The CDR3 nucleotides read TGCGCCAGCAGCCAAGATGGTCCGGAGTACGAGCAGTTCTTC. The chain uses TRBV4-3 and TRBJ2-1, with D hard to call. This CDR3 contains 14 residues. V was trimmed by 0 bases and J by 10 bases, leaving 13 bases between them. Germline-derived CDR1 and CDR2 are LGHNA and YSLEER.

V gene TRBV4-3 combines with J gene TRBJ2-1; weak D call: TRBD2 (6 bases). V lost 2 bases to trimming and J lost 6 bases, with 14 bases between them. CDR3 length: 15 residues. The germline gives CDR1 LGHNA, CDR2 YSLEER. Written as DNA, the CDR3 is TGCGCCAGCAGCCAAACGAGACTAGTTCGCAATGAGCAGTTCTTC. Protein sequence: CASSQTRLVRNEQFF.

In its sample, this clone was seen once. The V gene is TRBV14, the J gene TRBJ2-7; maybe TRBD1 (5 bases). V lost 1 base and J 6 bases, leaving 7 bases between the germline ends. This CDR3 is 12 amino acids long. Germline assignment: CDR1 SGHDN and CDR2 FVKESK. Here the CDR3 reads CASSQGGAEQYF. The CDR3 bases are TGTGCCAGCAGCCAAGGGGGCGCCGAGCAGTACTTC.

The gene calls are TRBV6-6 and TRBJ1-1, with D possibly being TRBD1 (6 bases). The CDR3 has 15 amino acids. Per the germline V gene, CDR1 is MNHNY and CDR2 is SVGAGI (reference sequence). V was pared by 5 bases and J by 0 bases, with 13 bases between. CDR3 DNA: TGTGCCAGCAGTCAAGGACAGTCCATGAACACTGAAGCTTTCTTT. Protein: CASSQGQSMNTEAFF.